Listed below are T cell receptor beta chains from one sample, sequenced in a study of early T cells in non-severe SARS-CoV-2 infection. TCRdb independently ran MiXCR on the 5' RACE reads; one entry per CDR3 protein. The sample includes some 81,000 distinct CDR3 sequences, around 17% of them seen just once. Sample: whole blood. The receptors derive from an adult who was a healthcare worker with PCR-confirmed SARS-CoV-2 infection or an uninfected control (not recorded which). Both conserved end residues are part of each CDR3. The D gene is left open where the match is weak. Some rows mark clone size as missing; the rest say once, few, many or name a class of expanded clone.

TRBV3-1,TRBJ1-6,-,-,CASSQGGGLRDSPLHF,TGTGCCAGCAGCCAAGGGGGGGGACTTAGGGATTCACCCCTCCACTTT
TRBV5-6,TRBJ2-5,-,few,CASSLIQGGETQYF,TGTGCCAGCAGCTTGATCCAGGGAGGTGAGACCCAGTACTTC
TRBV5-6,TRBJ2-4,TRBD2,few,CASSPGTSGSNYKNIQYF,TGTGCCAGCAGCCCCGGGACTAGCGGGAGCAATTACAAAAACATTCAGTACTTC
TRBV9,TRBJ1-4,-,-,CASSGSEGKLFF,TGTGCCAGCAGCGGGTCCGAAGGAAAACTGTTTTTT
TRBV18,TRBJ2-1,-,few,CASSSQGAGSYDEQFF,TGTGCCAGCTCGAGTCAAGGGGCCGGGAGTTACGATGAGCAGTTCTTC
TRBV11-2,TRBJ2-3,-,few,CASSLRLHTDTQYF,TGTGCCAGCAGCTTAAGACTACACACAGATACGCAGTATTTT
TRBV5-1,TRBJ2-7,-,many,CASSLATGPSYEQYF,TGCGCCAGCAGCTTGGCTACGGGGCCGAGTTACGAGCAGTACTTC
TRBV7-2,TRBJ2-7,TRBD2,-,CASSSGRLAGVGEQYF,TGTGCCAGCAGCTCTGGGAGGCTAGCGGGAGTTGGGGAGCAGTACTTC
TRBV18,TRBJ2-5,TRBD2,-,CVSSPLADQETQYF,TGTGTCAGCTCACCACTAGCGGACCAAGAGACCCAGTACTTC
TRBV6-2/TRBV6-3,TRBJ2-5,-,-,CASSYTGTYQETQYF,TGTGCCAGCAGTTACACAGGGACGTACCAAGAGACCCAGTACTTC
TRBV24-1,TRBJ1-4,-,few,CATSDSGTLGEKLFF,TGTGCCACCAGTGATTCCGGGACCCTAGGGGAAAAACTGTTTTTT
TRBV6-5,TRBJ1-1,-,-,CASSYGEGLRTEAFF,TGTGCCAGCAGTTACGGGGAGGGTTTGAGGACTGAAGCTTTCTTT
TRBV19,TRBJ2-3,TRBD1,few,CASSLTGGAGTDTQYF,TGTGCCAGTAGCCTCACAGGGGGCGCTGGCACAGATACGCAGTATTTT
TRBV9,TRBJ2-5,-,-,CASSVRDGQETQYF,TGTGCCAGCAGCGTCCGGGACGGACAAGAGACCCAGTACTTC
TRBV4-2,TRBJ2-7,TRBD1,-,CASSQGDRGFYEQYF,TGTGCCAGCAGCCAAGGGGACAGAGGGTTCTACGAGCAGTACTTC
TRBV12-3/TRBV12-4,TRBJ2-1,-,many,CASTSRNEQFF,TGTGCCAGCACCTCACGCAATGAGCAGTTCTTC
TRBV29-1,TRBJ2-5,TRBD2,few,CTPPGGGEETQYF,TGCACTCCCCCCGGGGGGGGTGAAGAGACCCAGTACTTC
TRBV20-1,TRBJ2-1,TRBD2,few,CSARALGLAGGSNEQFF,TGCAGTGCTAGAGCCCTCGGACTAGCGGGGGGGTCCAATGAGCAGTTCTTC
TRBV5-4,TRBJ1-1,-,few,CASSWDTEAFF,TGTGCCAGCAGCTGGGACACTGAAGCTTTCTTT
TRBV6-6,TRBJ2-1,-,few,CASSYDGVEQFF,TGTGCCAGCAGTTACGACGGGGTTGAGCAGTTCTTC
TRBV7-3,TRBJ2-7,-,-,CASSLVASYEQYF,TGTGCCAGCAGCTTAGTCGCTTCCTACGAGCAGTACTTC
TRBV29-1,TRBJ2-7,-,medium-sized,CSVALPGPDEQYF,TGCAGCGTTGCCCTCCCTGGACCAGACGAGCAGTACTTC
TRBV29-1,TRBJ1-5,-,few,CSVGGTSTNQPQHF,TGCAGCGTTGGGGGGACAAGTACCAATCAGCCCCAGCATTTT
TRBV25-1,TRBJ1-5,-,-,CASSEGSWSNQPQHF,TGTGCCAGCAGTGAAGGGTCGTGGAGCAATCAGCCCCAGCATTTT
TRBV5-1,TRBJ2-3,-,few,CASSLARNTQYF,TGCGCCAGCAGCTTGGCCCGGAATACGCAGTATTTT
TRBV6-8,TRBJ1-4,TRBD1,-,CASSEPGTGSEKLFF,TGTGCCAGCAGCGAACCAGGGACAGGGAGTGAAAAACTGTTTTTT
TRBV20-1,TRBJ2-3,-,-,CRAGTDTQYF,TGCAGGGCCGGTACAGATACGCAGTATTTT
TRBV30,TRBJ1-5,-,-,CAWSFGGWNQPQHF,TGTGCCTGGAGTTTCGGGGGGTGGAATCAGCCCCAGCATTTT
TRBV11-3,TRBJ1-1,-,-,CASSFGTNTEAFF,TGTGCCAGCAGTTTCGGTACGAACACTGAAGCTTTCTTT
TRBV7-8,TRBJ1-4,-,many,CASSLGGLGEKLFF,TGTGCCAGCAGCTTAGGGGGCCTTGGTGAAAAACTGTTTTTT
TRBV5-1,TRBJ2-7,TRBD1,-,CASSSSPLDSLDRGHEQYF,TGCGCCAGCAGCTCCTCTCCTCTCGACTCTCTCGACAGGGGCCACGAGCAGTACTTC
TRBV3-1,TRBJ2-7,-,few,CASSQVNHEQYF,TGTGCCAGCAGCCAGGTAAACCACGAGCAGTACTTC
TRBV11-2,TRBJ2-7,-,few,CASSIQLSWAEQYF,TGTGCCAGCAGCATTCAACTGTCCTGGGCCGAGCAGTACTTC
TRBV11-3,TRBJ2-2,-,few,CASSFQGSTNTGELFF,TGTGCCAGCAGCTTTCAGGGATCCACGAACACCGGGGAGCTGTTTTTT
TRBV5-6,TRBJ2-2,-,once,CASSTPGRGGELFF,TGTGCCAGCAGCACCCCAGGCAGGGGCGGGGAGCTGTTTTTT
TRBV5-1,TRBJ2-7,-,-,CASSPESSVAYEQYF,TGCGCCAGCAGCCCAGAGTCCTCGGTCGCCTACGAGCAGTACTTC
TRBV20-1,TRBJ2-7,TRBD2,few,CSARGGGSFRWDEQYF,TGCAGTGCTAGAGGGGGGGGTAGCTTTAGGTGGGACGAGCAGTACTTC
TRBV27,TRBJ2-1,-,-,CASSLYGGQLYNEQFF,TGTGCCAGCAGTTTATATGGGGGGCAACTCTACAATGAGCAGTTCTTC
TRBV9,TRBJ1-3,-,-,CASSVDRAGNTIYF,TGTGCCAGCAGCGTAGACAGAGCAGGAAACACCATATATTTT
TRBV11-3,TRBJ2-5,-,many,CASSFGDLPWTQYF,TGTGCCAGCAGCTTCGGGGACCTCCCTTGGACCCAGTACTTC
TRBV10-3,TRBJ2-7,-,many,CAISTGTREQYF,TGTGCCATCAGTACAGGGACACGCGAGCAGTACTTC
TRBV6-6,TRBJ1-2,TRBD1,few,CASTLQGSGGYTF,TGTGCCAGCACCCTACAGGGGTCTGGCGGCTACACCTTC
TRBV7-9,TRBJ2-5,TRBD2,few,CASSSSGTGGLMETQYF,TGTGCCAGCAGCTCCTCGGGGACGGGAGGGCTAATGGAGACCCAGTACTTC
TRBV28,TRBJ1-5,-,few,CASSTLNQPQHF,TGTGCCAGCAGTACCTTGAATCAGCCCCAGCATTTT
TRBV20-1,TRBJ2-4,-,-,CSARGQGGKNIQYF,TGCAGTGCTAGAGGCCAGGGAGGCAAAAACATTCAGTACTTC
TRBV7-9,TRBJ2-3,TRBD2,few,CATSAGGTQYF,TGTGCCACCTCAGCGGGGGGTACGCAGTATTTT
TRBV6-5,TRBJ2-5,-,few,CASSTRTDLWYF,TGTGCCAGCAGTACCCGGACGGACTTATGGTACTTC
TRBV29-1,TRBJ2-1,-,few,CSLAENNEQFF,TGCAGCTTGGCAGAAAACAATGAGCAGTTCTTC
TRBV2,TRBJ2-5,-,few,CASSEPSLTQQETQYF,TGTGCCAGCAGTGAACCTAGCTTGACCCAACAAGAGACCCAGTACTTC
TRBV23-1,TRBJ2-1,-,-,CASSQQEQFF,TGCGCCAGCAGTCAACAGGAGCAGTTCTTC